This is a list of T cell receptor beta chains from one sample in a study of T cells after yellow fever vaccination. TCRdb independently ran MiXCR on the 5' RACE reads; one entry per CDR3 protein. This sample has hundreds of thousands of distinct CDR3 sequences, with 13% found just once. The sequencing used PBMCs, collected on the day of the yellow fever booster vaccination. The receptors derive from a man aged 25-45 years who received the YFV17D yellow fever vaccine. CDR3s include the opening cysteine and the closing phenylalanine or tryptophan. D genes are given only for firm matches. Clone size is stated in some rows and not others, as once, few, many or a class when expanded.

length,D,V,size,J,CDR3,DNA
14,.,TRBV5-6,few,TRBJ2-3,CASSSPGHSDTQYF,TGTGCCAGCAGCTCTCCGGGACATTCAGATACGCAGTATTTT
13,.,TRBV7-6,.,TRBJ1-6,CASSLSGDSPLHF,TGTGCCAGCAGCTTATCGGGTGATTCACCCCTCCACTTT
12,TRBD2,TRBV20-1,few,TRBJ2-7,CSGASGFYEQYF,TGCAGTGGTGCTAGCGGGTTCTACGAGCAGTACTTC
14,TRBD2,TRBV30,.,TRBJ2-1,CAWSREGSYNEQFF,TGTGCCTGGAGTCGGGAGGGGTCCTACAATGAGCAGTTCTTC
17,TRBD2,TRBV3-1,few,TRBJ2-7,CASSQTSGGNSVYEQYF,TGTGCCAGCAGCCAGACTAGCGGGGGAAATTCCGTCTACGAGCAGTACTTC
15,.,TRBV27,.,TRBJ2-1,CASSTRDNTYNEQFF,TGTGCCAGCAGTACGAGGGACAATACCTACAATGAGCAGTTCTTC
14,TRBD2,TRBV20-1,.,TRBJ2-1,CSAEAGGNYNEQFF,TGCAGTGCTGAAGCGGGAGGGAATTACAATGAGCAGTTCTTC
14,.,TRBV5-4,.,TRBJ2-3,CASSLSSSPERQYF,TGTGCCAGCAGCTTGTCGTCATCACCAGAGAGGCAGTATTTT
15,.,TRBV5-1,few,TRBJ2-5,CASSTAGTEQETQYF,TGCGCCAGCAGCACCGCCGGGACCGAACAAGAGACCCAGTACTTC
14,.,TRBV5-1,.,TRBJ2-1,CASTSLGVGDEQFF,TGCGCCAGTACTTCTCTGGGAGTCGGCGATGAGCAGTTCTTC
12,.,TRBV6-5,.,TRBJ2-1,CASRGRINEQFF,TGTGCCAGCAGGGGACGCATCAATGAGCAGTTCTTC
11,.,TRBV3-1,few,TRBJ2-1,CASSRRTRQFF,TGTGCCAGCAGCCGGAGGACTCGTCAGTTCTTC
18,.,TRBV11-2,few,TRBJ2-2,CASSPRRGGIAGTGELFF,TGTGCCAGCAGCCCCCGGAGGGGCGGGATCGCGGGGACCGGGGAGCTGTTTTTT
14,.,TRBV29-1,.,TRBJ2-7,CSVAPGGPQWEQYF,TGCAGCGTGGCCCCCGGGGGACCGCAGTGGGAGCAGTACTTC
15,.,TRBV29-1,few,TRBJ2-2,CSVEGGGANTGELFF,TGCAGCGTTGAGGGGGGGGGCGCGAACACCGGGGAGCTGTTTTTT
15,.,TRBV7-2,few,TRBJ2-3,CASSKGEGSTDTQYF,TGTGCCAGCAGCAAGGGAGAAGGTAGCACAGATACGCAGTATTTT
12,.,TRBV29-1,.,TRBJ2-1,CSVARGYNEQFF,TGCAGCGTGGCAAGGGGGTACAATGAGCAGTTCTTC
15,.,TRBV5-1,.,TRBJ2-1,CASSSHRSSYNEQFF,TGCGCCAGCAGCTCACACAGGAGCTCCTACAATGAGCAGTTCTTC
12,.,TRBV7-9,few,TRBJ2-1,CASSGFDNEQFF,TGTGCCAGCTCCGGGTTTGATAATGAGCAGTTCTTC
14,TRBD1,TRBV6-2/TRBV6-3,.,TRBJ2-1,CASSPWTGVGEQFF,TGTGCCAGCAGTCCCTGGACAGGCGTTGGTGAGCAGTTCTTC
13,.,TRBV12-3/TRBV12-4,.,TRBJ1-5,CASLGQPGEPQHF,TGTGCCAGCCTCGGACAGCCAGGGGAGCCCCAGCATTTT
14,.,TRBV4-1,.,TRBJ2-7,CASSPHGTYYEQYF,TGCGCCAGCAGCCCGCACGGGACATACTACGAGCAGTACTTC